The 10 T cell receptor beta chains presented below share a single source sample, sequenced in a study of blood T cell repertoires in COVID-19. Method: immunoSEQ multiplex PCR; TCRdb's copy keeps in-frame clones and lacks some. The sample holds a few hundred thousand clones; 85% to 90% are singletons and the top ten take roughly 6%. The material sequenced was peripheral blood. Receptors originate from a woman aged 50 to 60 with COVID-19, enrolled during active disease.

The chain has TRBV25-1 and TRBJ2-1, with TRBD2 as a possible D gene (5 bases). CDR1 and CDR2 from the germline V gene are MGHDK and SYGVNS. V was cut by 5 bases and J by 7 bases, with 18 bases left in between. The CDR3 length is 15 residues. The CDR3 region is CASSSPGLAQNEQFF. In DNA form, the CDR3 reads TGTGCCAGCAGTTCCCCGGGTCTAGCCCAAAATGAGCAGTTCTTC.

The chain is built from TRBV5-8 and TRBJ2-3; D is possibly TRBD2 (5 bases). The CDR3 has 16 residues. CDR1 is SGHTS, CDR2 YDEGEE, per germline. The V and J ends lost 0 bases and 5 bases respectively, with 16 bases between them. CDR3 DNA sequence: TGTGCCAGCAGCTTGGTCTCTCCGGGATCAGGAGATACGCAGTATTTT. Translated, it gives CASSLVSPGSGDTQYF.

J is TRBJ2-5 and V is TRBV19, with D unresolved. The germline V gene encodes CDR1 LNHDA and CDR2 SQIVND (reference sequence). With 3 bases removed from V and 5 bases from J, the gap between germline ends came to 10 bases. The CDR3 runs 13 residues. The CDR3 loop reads CASSIPPLETQYF. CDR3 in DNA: TGTGCCAGTAGTATCCCCCCTTTGGAGACCCAGTACTTC.

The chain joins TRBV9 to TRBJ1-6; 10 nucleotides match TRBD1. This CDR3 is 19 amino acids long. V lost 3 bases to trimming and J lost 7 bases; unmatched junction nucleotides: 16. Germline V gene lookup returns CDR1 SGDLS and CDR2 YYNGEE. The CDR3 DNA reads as TGTGCCAGCAGCGGGACGGACAGGGGGTACCGAATCCCAAATTCACCCCTCCACTTT. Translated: CASSGTDRGYRIPNSPLHF.

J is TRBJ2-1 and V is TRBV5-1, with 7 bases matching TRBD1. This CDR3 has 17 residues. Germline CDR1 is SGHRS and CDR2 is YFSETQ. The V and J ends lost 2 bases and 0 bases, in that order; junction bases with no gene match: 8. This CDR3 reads CASSFQGQVSSYNEQFF. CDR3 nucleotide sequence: TGCGCCAGCAGCTTCCAAGGACAGGTGAGCTCCTACAATGAGCAGTTCTTC.

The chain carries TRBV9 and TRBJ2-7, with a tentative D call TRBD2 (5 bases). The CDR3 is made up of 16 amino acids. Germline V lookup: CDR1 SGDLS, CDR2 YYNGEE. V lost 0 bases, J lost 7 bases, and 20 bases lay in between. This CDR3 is CASSVAPLAYSGEQYF. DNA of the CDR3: TGTGCCAGCAGCGTAGCCCCCTTGGCCTATTCGGGGGAGCAGTACTTC.

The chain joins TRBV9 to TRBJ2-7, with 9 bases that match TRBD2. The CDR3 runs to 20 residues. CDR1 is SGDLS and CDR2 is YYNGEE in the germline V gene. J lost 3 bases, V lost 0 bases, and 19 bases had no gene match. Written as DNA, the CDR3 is TGTGCCAGCAGCGTAGCTACAACGAGCGGGAGGACACGGGAGGACTACGAGCAGTACTTC. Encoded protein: CASSVATTSGRTREDYEQYF.

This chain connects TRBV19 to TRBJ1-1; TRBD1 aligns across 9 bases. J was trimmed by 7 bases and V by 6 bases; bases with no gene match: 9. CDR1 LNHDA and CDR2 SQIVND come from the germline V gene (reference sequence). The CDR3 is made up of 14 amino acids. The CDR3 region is CASSQQGARGEAFF. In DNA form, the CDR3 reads TGTGCCAGTAGCCAACAGGGGGCGCGAGGTGAAGCTTTCTTT.

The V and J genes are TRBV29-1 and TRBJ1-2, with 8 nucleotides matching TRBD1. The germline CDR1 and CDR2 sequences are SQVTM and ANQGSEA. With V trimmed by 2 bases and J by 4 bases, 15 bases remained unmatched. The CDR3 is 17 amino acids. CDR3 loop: CSVEHGRGRPVGYGYTF. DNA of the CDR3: TGCAGCGTTGAACATGGCAGGGGGCGCCCTGTCGGCTATGGCTACACCTTC.

The CDR3 protein is CASSPRGQGNSPLHF. The CDR3 nucleotides read TGTGCCAGCTCACCGAGAGGACAGGGAAATTCACCCCTCCACTTT. The rearrangement links TRBV18 to TRBJ1-6; 8 nucleotides agree with TRBD1. The CDR3 runs 15 residues. CDR1 and CDR2 from the germline V gene are KGHSH and LQKENI. V was clipped by 3 bases and J by 7 bases; unmatched bases: 5.